These T cell receptor beta chains were read from a single sample in a study of beta chain features in type 1 diabetes. Produced via immunoSEQ multiplex PCR; TCRdb's table is partial and in-frame only. The sample comprises about 470,000 clones, 30% of which are singletons, and roughly 0.066% rests with the top ten. The sequencing sample was made of naive CD4+ T cells from blood. Source of these receptors: a man aged 18 to 35 in good health. Each CDR3 is given with its conserved first and last residue. A D gene is named only where the DNA matches it firmly. The size field is filled for only some rows; it gives once, few, many or a size class.

j_call: TRBJ2-5
v_call: TRBV29-1
d_call: .
clone_size: .
cdr3_nt: TGCAGCGTTGAACCAGGGGCAAAGACCCAGTACTTC
cdr3_aa: CSVEPGAKTQYF

j_call: TRBJ1-5
v_call: TRBV30
d_call: .
clone_size: few
cdr3_nt: TGTGCCTGGAGTGTACGCGGCCACAATTCATACGGCAATCAGCCCCAGCATTTT
cdr3_aa: CAWSVRGHNSYGNQPQHF

j_call: TRBJ2-3
v_call: TRBV7-2
d_call: TRBD2
clone_size: few
cdr3_nt: TGTGCCAGCAGCATCGTGGGGGGGATCACAGATACGCAGTATTTT
cdr3_aa: CASSIVGGITDTQYF

j_call: TRBJ1-5
v_call: TRBV30
d_call: .
clone_size: few
cdr3_nt: TGTGCCTGGAGTGTCGGCGTCAATCAGCCCCAGCATTTT
cdr3_aa: CAWSVGVNQPQHF

j_call: TRBJ2-7
v_call: TRBV29-1
d_call: .
clone_size: few
cdr3_nt: TGCAGCGTTGGACAGATAAACTCCTACGAGCAGTACTTC
cdr3_aa: CSVGQINSYEQYF

j_call: TRBJ2-4
v_call: TRBV2
d_call: .
clone_size: .
cdr3_nt: TGTGCCAGCAGCGAGCGTCAGAGTTCAAACATTCAGTACTTC
cdr3_aa: CASSERQSSNIQYF

j_call: TRBJ2-1
v_call: TRBV9
d_call: TRBD2
clone_size: few
cdr3_nt: TGTGCCAGCAGCGTAGCAGCGGGAAGTGAGCAGTTCTTC
cdr3_aa: CASSVAAGSEQFF

j_call: TRBJ2-6
v_call: TRBV11-1
d_call: .
clone_size: few
cdr3_nt: TGTGCCAGCAGCGATTGGCAGGCTGGGGCCAACGTCCTGACTTTC
cdr3_aa: CASSDWQAGANVLTF

j_call: TRBJ2-3
v_call: TRBV7-2
d_call: .
clone_size: few
cdr3_nt: TGTGCCAGCATCAGAACAGGCACAGATACGCAGTATTTT
cdr3_aa: CASIRTGTDTQYF

j_call: TRBJ2-7
v_call: TRBV5-4
d_call: .
clone_size: .
cdr3_nt: TGTGCCAGCAGCTTCGACTCTAGAACTACCTACGAGCAGTACTTC
cdr3_aa: CASSFDSRTTYEQYF

j_call: TRBJ2-5
v_call: TRBV5-4
d_call: .
clone_size: once
cdr3_nt: TGTGCCAGCACCTTCGCAGGCAGGGCAGAGACCCAGTACTTC
cdr3_aa: CASTFAGRAETQYF

j_call: TRBJ2-1
v_call: TRBV4-2
d_call: .
clone_size: few
cdr3_nt: TGTGCCAGCAGAATTGACTATACCTACAATGAGCAGTTCTTC
cdr3_aa: CASRIDYTYNEQFF

j_call: TRBJ2-5
v_call: TRBV6-5
d_call: .
clone_size: .
cdr3_nt: TGTGCCAGCAGTTACTCCGGGGTATACCAAGAGACCCAGTACTTC
cdr3_aa: CASSYSGVYQETQYF

j_call: TRBJ2-3
v_call: TRBV7-9
d_call: .
clone_size: .
cdr3_nt: TGTGCCAGCAGTCCCTGGCGGGTACGCACAGATACGCAGTATTTT
cdr3_aa: CASSPWRVRTDTQYF

j_call: TRBJ2-5
v_call: TRBV29-1
d_call: .
clone_size: .
cdr3_nt: TGCAGCACTCCCAGCCAGGGGGGCTGGGGAGAGACCCAGTACTTC
cdr3_aa: CSTPSQGGWGETQYF

j_call: TRBJ2-6
v_call: TRBV5-6
d_call: .
clone_size: .
cdr3_nt: TGTGCCAGCAGCTTAACTACTGGGGCCAACGTCCTGACTTTC
cdr3_aa: CASSLTTGANVLTF

j_call: TRBJ2-1
v_call: TRBV9
d_call: .
clone_size: .
cdr3_nt: TGTGCCAGCACACCTCAGGCTTTCTCCTACAATGAGCAGTTCTTC
cdr3_aa: CASTPQAFSYNEQFF

j_call: TRBJ2-7
v_call: TRBV4-1
d_call: TRBD2
clone_size: few
cdr3_nt: TGCGCCAGCAGCCAAGAATGGCTAGCGGGCTACGAGCAGTACTTC
cdr3_aa: CASSQEWLAGYEQYF

j_call: TRBJ2-7
v_call: TRBV5-1
d_call: TRBD1
clone_size: .
cdr3_nt: TGCGCCAGCAGCCTAGGGACAGACGAGCAGTACTTC
cdr3_aa: CASSLGTDEQYF

j_call: TRBJ2-1
v_call: TRBV7-3
d_call: TRBD2
clone_size: .
cdr3_nt: TGTGCCAGCAGCAATAGCGGGTCCCGCAATGAGCAGTTCTTC
cdr3_aa: CASSNSGSRNEQFF

j_call: TRBJ2-1
v_call: TRBV7-9
d_call: .
clone_size: .
cdr3_nt: TGTGCCAGCAGCCCAAGGAGCTCCTACAATGAGCAGTTCTTC
cdr3_aa: CASSPRSSYNEQFF

j_call: TRBJ1-5
v_call: TRBV29-1
d_call: .
clone_size: few
cdr3_nt: TGCAGCGTTGGTGGGGGGGACGGACAGCCCCAGCATTTT
cdr3_aa: CSVGGGDGQPQHF

j_call: TRBJ2-7
v_call: TRBV7-6
d_call: .
clone_size: .
cdr3_nt: TGTGCCAGCAGCCCCCGCGGTGGCGAGCAGTACTTC
cdr3_aa: CASSPRGGEQYF

j_call: TRBJ2-7
v_call: TRBV5-6
d_call: TRBD1
clone_size: few
cdr3_nt: TGTGCCAGCAGCAGGGACAGAGGAAGGGACCTCGCCTACGAGCAGTACTTC
cdr3_aa: CASSRDRGRDLAYEQYF

j_call: TRBJ2-7
v_call: TRBV21-1
d_call: .
clone_size: few
cdr3_nt: TGTGCCAGACAGGGTGGCTTGGGGTACGAGCAGTACTTC
cdr3_aa: CARQGGLGYEQYF

j_call: TRBJ1-1
v_call: TRBV15
d_call: .
clone_size: .
cdr3_nt: TGTGCCACCAGCAGATACAACATGAACACTGAAGCTTTCTTT
cdr3_aa: CATSRYNMNTEAFF

j_call: TRBJ2-7
v_call: TRBV7-9
d_call: TRBD2
clone_size: .
cdr3_nt: TGTGCCAGCAGCCGAAGGACTAGCGGGAGTTACGAGCAGTACTTC
cdr3_aa: CASSRRTSGSYEQYF

j_call: TRBJ1-1
v_call: TRBV2
d_call: .
clone_size: .
cdr3_nt: TGTGCCAGCAGTGAATGGGGGCCTACTGAAGCTTTCTTT
cdr3_aa: CASSEWGPTEAFF

j_call: TRBJ2-2
v_call: TRBV29-1
d_call: .
clone_size: few
cdr3_nt: TGCAGCGTACACCAAGGGTACACCGGGGAGCTGTTTTTT
cdr3_aa: CSVHQGYTGELFF

j_call: TRBJ1-3
v_call: TRBV29-1
d_call: .
clone_size: .
cdr3_nt: TGCAGTGGCGTTAGCTCTGGAAACACCATATATTTT
cdr3_aa: CSGVSSGNTIYF

j_call: TRBJ1-1
v_call: TRBV7-9
d_call: .
clone_size: .
cdr3_nt: TGTGCCAGCACCTTAGGGAACACTGAAGCTTTCTTT
cdr3_aa: CASTLGNTEAFF

j_call: TRBJ2-1
v_call: TRBV14
d_call: TRBD1
clone_size: few
cdr3_nt: TGTGCCAGCAGCCAAGGATGGGGACAGGGAACTTTCTCCTACAATGAGCAGTTCTTC
cdr3_aa: CASSQGWGQGTFSYNEQFF

j_call: TRBJ2-1
v_call: TRBV2
d_call: TRBD2
clone_size: few
cdr3_nt: TGTGCCAGCAGACTGACTAGCGGGAGAGACAATGAGCAGTTCTTC
cdr3_aa: CASRLTSGRDNEQFF

j_call: TRBJ2-3
v_call: TRBV9
d_call: TRBD2
clone_size: .
cdr3_nt: TGTGCCAGCACCCGGGCGGGAGGCACAGATACGCAGTATTTT
cdr3_aa: CASTRAGGTDTQYF

j_call: TRBJ1-1
v_call: TRBV11-2
d_call: .
clone_size: few
cdr3_nt: TGTGCCAGCAGCACCCGGGAACCCCGGGTCACTGAAGCTTTCTTT
cdr3_aa: CASSTREPRVTEAFF

j_call: TRBJ2-2
v_call: TRBV2
d_call: .
clone_size: few
cdr3_nt: TGTGCCAGCAGACCGGGACACGGATATACCGGGGAGCTGTTTTTT
cdr3_aa: CASRPGHGYTGELFF

j_call: TRBJ2-1
v_call: TRBV29-1
d_call: .
clone_size: few
cdr3_nt: TGCAGCGTTGAAACAGGAGCCATCAGCTCCTACAATGAGCAGTTCTTC
cdr3_aa: CSVETGAISSYNEQFF

j_call: TRBJ1-4
v_call: TRBV15
d_call: TRBD1
clone_size: .
cdr3_nt: TGTGCCACCAGCAGAGATATGACAGGGAATACGGCTAATGAAAAACTGTTTTTT
cdr3_aa: CATSRDMTGNTANEKLFF

j_call: TRBJ1-1
v_call: TRBV7-2
d_call: .
clone_size: .
cdr3_nt: TGTGCCAGCAGCTTACACCCTGAAGCTTTCTTT
cdr3_aa: CASSLHPEAFF

j_call: TRBJ1-1
v_call: TRBV18
d_call: .
clone_size: .
cdr3_nt: TGTGCCAGCTCACTGGACAGAAACACTGAAGCTTTCTTT
cdr3_aa: CASSLDRNTEAFF

j_call: TRBJ2-6
v_call: TRBV30
d_call: .
clone_size: .
cdr3_nt: TGTGCCTGGACAAGCCGACCTCTCTCTGGGGCCAACGTCCTGACTTTC
cdr3_aa: CAWTSRPLSGANVLTF

j_call: TRBJ2-1
v_call: TRBV9
d_call: .
clone_size: .
cdr3_nt: TGTGCCAGCAGCCCCCCCGGGACTCCGAGGCAGTTCTTC
cdr3_aa: CASSPPGTPRQFF

j_call: TRBJ2-4
v_call: TRBV7-9
d_call: TRBD2
clone_size: few
cdr3_nt: TGTGCCAGCAGCCCCGGCTTTCGGGAGGGCCTCGCCAAAAACATTCAGTACTTC
cdr3_aa: CASSPGFREGLAKNIQYF

j_call: TRBJ2-1
v_call: TRBV19
d_call: .
clone_size: .
cdr3_nt: TGTGCCAGTAGTGAAGGGGTACAACCCTACAATGAGCAGTTCTTC
cdr3_aa: CASSEGVQPYNEQFF

j_call: TRBJ1-6
v_call: TRBV30
d_call: .
clone_size: .
cdr3_nt: TGTGCCTGGAGTGTACCCAGGACTGTCGTCAATTCACCCCTCCACTTT
cdr3_aa: CAWSVPRTVVNSPLHF

j_call: TRBJ1-5
v_call: TRBV30
d_call: .
clone_size: .
cdr3_nt: TGTGCCTGGTCAGCGGGGACCGACAATCAGCCCCAGCATTTT
cdr3_aa: CAWSAGTDNQPQHF

j_call: TRBJ2-1
v_call: TRBV18
d_call: TRBD1
clone_size: few
cdr3_nt: TGTGCCAGCTCACCACTTGCGGGACAGGGGATTGAGCAGTTCTTC
cdr3_aa: CASSPLAGQGIEQFF

j_call: TRBJ2-1
v_call: TRBV29-1
d_call: TRBD2
clone_size: .
cdr3_nt: TGCAGCGTTAATAGCGGGAGAGGATCCTACAATGAGCAGTTCTTC
cdr3_aa: CSVNSGRGSYNEQFF

j_call: TRBJ2-7
v_call: TRBV7-9
d_call: TRBD1
clone_size: few
cdr3_nt: TGTGCCAGCAGCCATCCGACAGGGGGCGGCGAGCAGTACTTC
cdr3_aa: CASSHPTGGGEQYF

j_call: TRBJ2-1
v_call: TRBV5-4
d_call: TRBD1
clone_size: .
cdr3_nt: TGTGCCAGCAGCGCTGCCCGGGACAGGGGCCCTCACAATGAGCAGTTCTTC
cdr3_aa: CASSAARDRGPHNEQFF

j_call: TRBJ1-3
v_call: TRBV30
d_call: .
clone_size: once
cdr3_nt: TGTGCCTGGAGTGACGGGAGTGGAAACACCATATATTTT
cdr3_aa: CAWSDGSGNTIYF